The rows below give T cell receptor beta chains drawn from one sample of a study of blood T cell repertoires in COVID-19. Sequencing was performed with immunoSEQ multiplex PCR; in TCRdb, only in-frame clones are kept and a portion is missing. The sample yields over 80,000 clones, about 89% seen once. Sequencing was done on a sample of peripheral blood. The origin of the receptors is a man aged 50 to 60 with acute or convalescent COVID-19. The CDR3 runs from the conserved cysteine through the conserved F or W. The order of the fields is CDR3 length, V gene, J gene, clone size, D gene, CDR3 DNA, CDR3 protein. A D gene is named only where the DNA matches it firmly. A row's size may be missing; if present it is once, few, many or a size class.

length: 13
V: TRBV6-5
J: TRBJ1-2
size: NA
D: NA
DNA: TGTGCCAGCAGTAAGGACGGGGACTATGGCTACACCTTC
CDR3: CASSKDGDYGYTF

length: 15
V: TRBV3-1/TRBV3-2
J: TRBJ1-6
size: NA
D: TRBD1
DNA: TGTGCCAGCAGCCGAACCGGGACAGGCAATTCACCCCTCCACTTT
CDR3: CASSRTGTGNSPLHF

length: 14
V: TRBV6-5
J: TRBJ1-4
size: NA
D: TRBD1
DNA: TGTGCCAGCAGACCCGGACAGGGACGGGAAAAACTGTTTTTT
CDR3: CASRPGQGREKLFF

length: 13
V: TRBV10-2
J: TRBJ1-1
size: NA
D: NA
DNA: TGCGCCAGCAGTGATAGGGGGAGCACTGAAGCTTTCTTT
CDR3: CASSDRGSTEAFF

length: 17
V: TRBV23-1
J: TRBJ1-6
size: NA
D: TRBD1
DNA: TGCGCCAGCAGTCAATCGCGACAGGGATTTTATAATTCACCCCTCCACTTT
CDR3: CASSQSRQGFYNSPLHF

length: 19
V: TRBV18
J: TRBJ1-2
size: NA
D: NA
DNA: TGTGCCAGCTCACCCTTTGAAATGGGACAAGCCGCCTTAGGGTATGGCTACACCTTC
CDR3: CASSPFEMGQAALGYGYTF

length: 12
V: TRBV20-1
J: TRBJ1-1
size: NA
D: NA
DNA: TGCAGTGCTAGTGGGTCGGGTACTGAAGCTTTCTTT
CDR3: CSASGSGTEAFF

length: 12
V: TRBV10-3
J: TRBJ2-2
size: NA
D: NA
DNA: TGTGCCATCAGTGACTACACCGGGGAGCTGTTTTTT
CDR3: CAISDYTGELFF

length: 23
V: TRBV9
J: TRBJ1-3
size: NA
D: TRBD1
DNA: TGTGCCAGCAGCCCACGACCCAGAACCCGGGACAGCCTTACCGACTCATCTGGAAACACCATATATTTT
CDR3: CASSPRPRTRDSLTDSSGNTIYF

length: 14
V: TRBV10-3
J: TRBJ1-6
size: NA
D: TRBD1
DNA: TGTGCCATCAGTGAACAGGGGGGTAATTCACCCCTCCACTTT
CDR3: CAISEQGGNSPLHF

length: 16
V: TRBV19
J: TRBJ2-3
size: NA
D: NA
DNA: TGTGCCAGTAGTATGGAGCGGTCCAACCCGGTGGATACGCAGTATTTT
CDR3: CASSMERSNPVDTQYF

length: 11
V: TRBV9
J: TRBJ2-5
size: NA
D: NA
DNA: TGTGCCAGCAGCGTAGGAGGGACCCAGTACTTC
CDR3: CASSVGGTQYF

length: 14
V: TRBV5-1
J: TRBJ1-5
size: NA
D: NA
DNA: TGCGCCAGCAGCCCGATGGGGGCTAATCAGCCCCAGCATTTT
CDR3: CASSPMGANQPQHF

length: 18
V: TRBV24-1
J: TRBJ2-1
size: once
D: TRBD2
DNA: TGTGCCACCAGTGATGGGGGGACTAGCGGGGGGTTGGGGAATGAGCAGTTCTTC
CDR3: CATSDGGTSGGLGNEQFF

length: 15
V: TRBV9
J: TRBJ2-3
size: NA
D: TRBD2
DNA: TGTGCCAGCAGCGCACTAGCGGGGGGGTCAGATACGCAGTATTTT
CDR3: CASSALAGGSDTQYF

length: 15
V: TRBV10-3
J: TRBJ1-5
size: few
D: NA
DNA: TGTGCCATCAGTGACCCGGGAGGGGCGGGTCAGCCCCAGCATTTT
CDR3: CAISDPGGAGQPQHF

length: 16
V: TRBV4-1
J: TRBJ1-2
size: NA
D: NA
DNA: TGCGCCAGCAGCCAAGATCTTGAGGTAGGCAACTATGGCTACACCTTC
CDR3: CASSQDLEVGNYGYTF

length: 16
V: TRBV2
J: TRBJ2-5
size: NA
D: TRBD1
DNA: TGTGCCAGCAGTGAATTCAGGACAGGGGGTGGAGAGACCCAGTACTTC
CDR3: CASSEFRTGGGETQYF

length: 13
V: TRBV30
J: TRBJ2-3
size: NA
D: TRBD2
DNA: TGTGCCTGGAGCGGGGGGGCCAGGAATACGCAGTATTTT
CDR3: CAWSGGARNTQYF

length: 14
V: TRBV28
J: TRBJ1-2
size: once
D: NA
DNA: TGTGCCAGCAGTTCCGGAGGCTTCGGGTATGGCTACACCTTC
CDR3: CASSSGGFGYGYTF

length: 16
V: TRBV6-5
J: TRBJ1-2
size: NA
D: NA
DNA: TGTGCCAGCAGTTACTCTACTGAGCCTCGTAACTATGGCTACACCTTC
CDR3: CASSYSTEPRNYGYTF

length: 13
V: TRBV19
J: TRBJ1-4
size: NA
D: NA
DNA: TGTGCCAGTAGTATCCCGGACACGCCAAAACTGTTTTTT
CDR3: CASSIPDTPKLFF

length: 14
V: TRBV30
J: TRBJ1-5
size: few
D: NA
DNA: TGTGCCTGGAGCCTACAGGGAGTGGGTCAGCCCCAGCATTTT
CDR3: CAWSLQGVGQPQHF